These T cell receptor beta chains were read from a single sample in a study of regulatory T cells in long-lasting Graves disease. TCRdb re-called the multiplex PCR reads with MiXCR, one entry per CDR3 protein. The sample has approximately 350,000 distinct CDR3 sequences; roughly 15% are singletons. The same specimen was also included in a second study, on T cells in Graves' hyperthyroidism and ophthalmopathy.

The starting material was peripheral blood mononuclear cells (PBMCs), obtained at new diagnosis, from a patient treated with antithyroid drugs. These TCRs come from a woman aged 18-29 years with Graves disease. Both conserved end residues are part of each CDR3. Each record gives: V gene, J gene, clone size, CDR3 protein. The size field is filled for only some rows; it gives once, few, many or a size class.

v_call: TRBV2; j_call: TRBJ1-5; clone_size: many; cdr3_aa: CASSDRTGGRQPQHF
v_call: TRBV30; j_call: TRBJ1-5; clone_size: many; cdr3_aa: CAWNQPQHF
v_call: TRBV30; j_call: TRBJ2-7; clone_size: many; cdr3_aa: CAWSVGGIPLPYEQYF
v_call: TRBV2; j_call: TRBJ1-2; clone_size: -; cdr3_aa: CASSLSGTGVRYGYTF
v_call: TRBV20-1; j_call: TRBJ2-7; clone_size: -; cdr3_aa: CSARDEGLAGVTATVFSYEQYF
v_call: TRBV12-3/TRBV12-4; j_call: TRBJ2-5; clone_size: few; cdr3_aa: CASSSGLAWETQYF
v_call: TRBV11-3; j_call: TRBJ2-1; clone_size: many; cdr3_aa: CASSSQTSGRGNEQFF
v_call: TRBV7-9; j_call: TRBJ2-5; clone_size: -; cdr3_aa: CASSTGHRSQETQYF
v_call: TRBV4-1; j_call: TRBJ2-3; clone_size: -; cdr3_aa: CASSQVRASGRDTQYF
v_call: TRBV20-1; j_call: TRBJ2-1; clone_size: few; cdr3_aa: CSASLYRARVAGEAPHEQFF
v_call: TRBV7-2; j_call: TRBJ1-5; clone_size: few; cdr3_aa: CASSLGGRDQPQHF
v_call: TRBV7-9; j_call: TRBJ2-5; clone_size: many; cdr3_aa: CASTASGGMETQYF
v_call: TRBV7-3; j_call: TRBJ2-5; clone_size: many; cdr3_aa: CASSWRPLETQYF
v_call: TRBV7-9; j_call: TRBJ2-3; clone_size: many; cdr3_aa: CASSRPTGLAVITQYF
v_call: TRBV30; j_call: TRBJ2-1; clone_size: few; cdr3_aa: CAWSEGTSGRDEQFF
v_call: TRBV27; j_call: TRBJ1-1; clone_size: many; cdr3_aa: CASSLIRTGATNTEAFF
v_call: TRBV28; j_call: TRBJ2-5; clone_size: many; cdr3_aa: CASRPRGEGSGTQYF
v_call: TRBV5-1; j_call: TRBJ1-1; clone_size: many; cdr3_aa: CASRIQGADNTEAFF
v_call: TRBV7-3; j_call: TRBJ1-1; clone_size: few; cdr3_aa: CALPRTGGRHPNTEAFF
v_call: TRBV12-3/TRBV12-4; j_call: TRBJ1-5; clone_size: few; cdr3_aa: CASSFWSGNQPQHF
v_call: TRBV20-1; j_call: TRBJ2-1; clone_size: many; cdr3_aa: CSATPGGRIDEQFF
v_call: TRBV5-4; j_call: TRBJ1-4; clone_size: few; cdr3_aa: CASSAGLEGEKLFF
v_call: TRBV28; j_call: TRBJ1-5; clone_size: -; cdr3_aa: CASSLTTGYQPQHF
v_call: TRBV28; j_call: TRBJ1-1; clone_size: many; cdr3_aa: CASSLWDRANTEAFF
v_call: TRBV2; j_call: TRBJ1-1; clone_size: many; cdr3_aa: CASSEGRWNTEAFF
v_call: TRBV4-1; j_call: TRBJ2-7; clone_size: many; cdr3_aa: CASSQVGDYEQYF
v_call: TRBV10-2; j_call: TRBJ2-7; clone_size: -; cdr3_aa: CASATRGTYEQYF
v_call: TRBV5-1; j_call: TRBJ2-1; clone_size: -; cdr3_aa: CASSPTSGLAGINEQFF
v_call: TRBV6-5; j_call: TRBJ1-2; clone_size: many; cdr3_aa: CASSYSGRDYGYTF
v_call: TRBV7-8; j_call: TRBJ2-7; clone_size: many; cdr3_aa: CASSSEAGAVVQYF
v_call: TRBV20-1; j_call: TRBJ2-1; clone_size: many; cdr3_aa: CSARVGLAGEQFF
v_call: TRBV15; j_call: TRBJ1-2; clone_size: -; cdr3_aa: CATSRPGTGNHGYTF
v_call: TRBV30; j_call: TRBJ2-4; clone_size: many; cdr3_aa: CAWSYGSRAKNIQYF
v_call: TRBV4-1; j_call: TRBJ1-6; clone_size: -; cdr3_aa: CASSQELAEKSSYNSPLHF
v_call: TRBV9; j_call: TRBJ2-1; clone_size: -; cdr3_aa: CASSEGPQGYFGNEQFF
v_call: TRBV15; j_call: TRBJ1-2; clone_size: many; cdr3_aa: CATARGGGHYGYTF
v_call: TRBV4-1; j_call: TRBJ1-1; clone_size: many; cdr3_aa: CASSQGKEWNTEAFF
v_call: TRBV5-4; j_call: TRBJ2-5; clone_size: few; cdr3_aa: CASSFGSGGDQETQYF
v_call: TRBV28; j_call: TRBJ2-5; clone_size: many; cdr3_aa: CASSWGPRETQYF
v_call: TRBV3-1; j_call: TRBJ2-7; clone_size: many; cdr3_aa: CASSLGQGGTYEQYF
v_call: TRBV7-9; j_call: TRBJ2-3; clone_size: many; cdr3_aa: CASSSEAGNTQYF
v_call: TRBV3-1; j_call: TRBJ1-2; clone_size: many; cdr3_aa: CASSQGSGGTYGYTF
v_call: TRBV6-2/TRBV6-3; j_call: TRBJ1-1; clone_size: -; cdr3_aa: CASSYSNRGTNTEAFF
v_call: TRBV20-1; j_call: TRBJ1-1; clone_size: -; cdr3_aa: CSALDRQVEAFF
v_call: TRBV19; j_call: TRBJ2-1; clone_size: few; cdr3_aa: CASRTSGGAINEQFF
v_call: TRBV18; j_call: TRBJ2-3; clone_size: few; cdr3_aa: CASSPKRGRGGLVTQYF
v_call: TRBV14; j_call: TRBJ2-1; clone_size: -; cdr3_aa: CASSIGLAGPREQFF
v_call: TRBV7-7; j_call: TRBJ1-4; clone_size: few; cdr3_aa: CASSLARGPGEKLFF
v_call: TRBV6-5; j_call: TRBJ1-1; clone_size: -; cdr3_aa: CASSLQGKNTEASF
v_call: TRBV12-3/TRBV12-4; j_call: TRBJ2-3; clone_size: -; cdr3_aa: CASSFGSGSTDTQYF
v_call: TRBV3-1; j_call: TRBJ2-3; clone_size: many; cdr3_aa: CASSFRTGKITDTQYF
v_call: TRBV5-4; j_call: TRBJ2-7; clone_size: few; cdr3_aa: CASSLQLSYEQYF
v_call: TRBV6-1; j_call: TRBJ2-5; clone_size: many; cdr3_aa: CATGGQGEMETQYF
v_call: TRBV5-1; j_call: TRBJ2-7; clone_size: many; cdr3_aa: CASSHPGQGSYEQYF
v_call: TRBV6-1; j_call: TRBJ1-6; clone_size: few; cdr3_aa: CASSHGTGNSPLHF
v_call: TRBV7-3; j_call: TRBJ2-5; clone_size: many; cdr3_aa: CASSLSFGETQYF
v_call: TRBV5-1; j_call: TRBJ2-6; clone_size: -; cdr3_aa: CASSLGSSAHGANVLTF
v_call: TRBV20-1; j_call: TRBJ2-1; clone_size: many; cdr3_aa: CSAIPGWFRNEQFF